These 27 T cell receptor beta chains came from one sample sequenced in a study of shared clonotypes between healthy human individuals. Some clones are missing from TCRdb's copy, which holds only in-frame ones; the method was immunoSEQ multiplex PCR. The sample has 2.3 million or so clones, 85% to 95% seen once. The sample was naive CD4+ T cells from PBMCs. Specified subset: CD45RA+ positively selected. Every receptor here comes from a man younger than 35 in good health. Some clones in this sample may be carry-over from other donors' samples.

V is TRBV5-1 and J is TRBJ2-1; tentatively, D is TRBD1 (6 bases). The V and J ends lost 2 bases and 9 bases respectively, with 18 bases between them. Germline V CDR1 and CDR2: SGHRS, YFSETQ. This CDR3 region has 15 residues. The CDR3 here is CASSFMGASEGEQFF. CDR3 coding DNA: TGCGCCAGCAGCTTCATGGGGGCCTCCGAGGGTGAGCAGTTCTTC.

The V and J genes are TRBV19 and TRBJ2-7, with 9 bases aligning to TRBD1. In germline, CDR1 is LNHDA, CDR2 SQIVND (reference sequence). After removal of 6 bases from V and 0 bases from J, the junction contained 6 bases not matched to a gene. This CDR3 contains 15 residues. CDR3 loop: CASRDPGQGSYEQYF. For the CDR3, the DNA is TGTGCCAGTAGGGACCCGGGACAGGGCTCCTACGAGCAGTACTTC.

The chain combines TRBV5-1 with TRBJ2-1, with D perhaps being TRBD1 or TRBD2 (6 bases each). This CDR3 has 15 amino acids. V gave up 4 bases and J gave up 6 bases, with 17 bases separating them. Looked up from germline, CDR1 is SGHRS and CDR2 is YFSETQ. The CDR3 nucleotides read TGCGCCAGCAGCGCGGGACATGGGGGTGGCAATGAGCAGTTCTTC. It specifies CASSAGHGGGNEQFF.

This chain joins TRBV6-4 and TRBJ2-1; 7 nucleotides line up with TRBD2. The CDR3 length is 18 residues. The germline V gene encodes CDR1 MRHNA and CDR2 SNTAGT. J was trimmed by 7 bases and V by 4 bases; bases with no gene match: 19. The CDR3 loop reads CASSASAGLAARRNEQFF. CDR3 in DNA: TGTGCCAGCAGTGCCTCTGCGGGTCTAGCGGCAAGGAGAAATGAGCAGTTCTTC.

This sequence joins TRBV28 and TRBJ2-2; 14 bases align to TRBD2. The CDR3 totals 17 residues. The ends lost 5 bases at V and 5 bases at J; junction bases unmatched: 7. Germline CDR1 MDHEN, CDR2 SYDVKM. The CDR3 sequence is CASSRGLAGGRTGELFF. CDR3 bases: TGTGCCAGCAGTCGCGGACTAGCGGGAGGCCGAACCGGGGAGCTGTTTTTT. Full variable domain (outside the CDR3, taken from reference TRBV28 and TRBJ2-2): DVKVTQSSRYLVKRTGEKVFLECVQDMDHENMFWYRQDPGLGLRLIYFSYDVKMKEKGDIPEGYSVSREKKERFSLILESASTNQTSMYLCASSRGLAGGRTGELFFGEGSRLTVL.

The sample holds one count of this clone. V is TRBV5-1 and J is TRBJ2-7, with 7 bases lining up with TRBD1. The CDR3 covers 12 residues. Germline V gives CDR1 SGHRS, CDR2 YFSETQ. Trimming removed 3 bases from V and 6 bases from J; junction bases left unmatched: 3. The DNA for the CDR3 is TGCGCCAGCAGCTCGGACAGGCGCGAGCAGTACTTC. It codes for CASSSDRREQYF.

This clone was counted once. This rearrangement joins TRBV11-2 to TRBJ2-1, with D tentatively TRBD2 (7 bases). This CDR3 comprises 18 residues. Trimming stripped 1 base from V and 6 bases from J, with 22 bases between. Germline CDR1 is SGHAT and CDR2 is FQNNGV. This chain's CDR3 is CASSLVMPGGPRLNEQFF. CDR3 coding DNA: TGTGCCAGCAGCTTAGTGATGCCGGGGGGCCCTAGGCTCAATGAGCAGTTCTTC.

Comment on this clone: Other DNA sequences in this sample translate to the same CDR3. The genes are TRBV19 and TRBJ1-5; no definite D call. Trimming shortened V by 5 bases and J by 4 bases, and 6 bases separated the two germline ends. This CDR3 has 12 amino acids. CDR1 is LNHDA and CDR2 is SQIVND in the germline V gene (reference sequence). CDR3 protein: CASSLLNQPQHF. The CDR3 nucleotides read TGTGCCAGTAGTCTATTGAATCAGCCCCAGCATTTT.

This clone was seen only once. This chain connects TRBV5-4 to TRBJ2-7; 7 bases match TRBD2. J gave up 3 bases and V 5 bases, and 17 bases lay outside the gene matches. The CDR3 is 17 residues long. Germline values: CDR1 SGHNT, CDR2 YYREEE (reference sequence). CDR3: CASRPGGGGGKVYEQYF. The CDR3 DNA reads TGTGCCAGCAGACCCGGCGGGGGAGGCGGGAAGGTCTACGAGCAGTACTTC. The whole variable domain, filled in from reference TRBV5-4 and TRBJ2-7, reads ETGVTQSPTHLIKTRGQQVTLRCSSQSGHNTVSWYQQALGQGPQFIFQYYREEENGRGNFPPRFSGLQFPNYSSELNVNALELDDSALYLCASRPGGGGGKVYEQYFGPGTRLTVT.

The chain's CDR3 is CASSDEGASEQYF. CDR3 in DNA: TGTGCCAGCAGTGACGAGGGGGCGTCCGAGCAGTACTTC. This sequence joins TRBV2 and TRBJ2-7; TRBD1 aligns across 7 bases. CDR1 is SNHLY and CDR2 is FYNNEI in the germline V gene. J gave up 6 bases and V 3 bases, and 5 bases lay outside the gene matches. There are 13 residues in the CDR3.

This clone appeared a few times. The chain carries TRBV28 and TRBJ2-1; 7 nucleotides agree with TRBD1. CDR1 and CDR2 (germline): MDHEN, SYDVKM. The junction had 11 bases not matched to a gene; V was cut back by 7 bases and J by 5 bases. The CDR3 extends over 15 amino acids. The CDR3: CASISPGQMDNEQFF. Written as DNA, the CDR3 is TGTGCCAGCATATCCCCGGGACAGATGGACAATGAGCAGTTCTTC.

DNA for the CDR3: TGTGCCAGCAGTTTAGGAGGACAGGGCGGCTATGGCTACACCTTC. The encoded protein is CASSLGGQGGYGYTF. The chain employs TRBV28 and TRBJ1-2; 8 positions agree with TRBD1. This CDR3 region has 15 residues. Germline loops: CDR1 MDHEN, CDR2 SYDVKM. V trimming: 2 bases; J trimming: 4 bases; junction bases outside the gene matches: 6.

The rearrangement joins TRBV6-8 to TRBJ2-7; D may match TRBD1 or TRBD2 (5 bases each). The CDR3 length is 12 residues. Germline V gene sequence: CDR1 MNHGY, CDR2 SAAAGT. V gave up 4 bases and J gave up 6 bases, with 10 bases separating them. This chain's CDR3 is CASSFGACEQYF. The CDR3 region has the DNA TGTGCCAGCAGTTTCGGGGCTTGCGAGCAGTACTTC.

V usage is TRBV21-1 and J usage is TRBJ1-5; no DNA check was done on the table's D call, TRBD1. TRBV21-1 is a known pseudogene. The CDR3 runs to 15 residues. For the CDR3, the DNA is TGTGCCAGCAGCCGGGGGACAGGGAGGAATCAGCCCCAGCATTTT. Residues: CASSRGTGRNQPQHF.

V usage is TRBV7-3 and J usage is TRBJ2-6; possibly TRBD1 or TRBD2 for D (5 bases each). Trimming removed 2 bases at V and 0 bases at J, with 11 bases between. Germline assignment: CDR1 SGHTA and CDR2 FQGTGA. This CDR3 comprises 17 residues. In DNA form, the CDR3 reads TGTGCCAGCAGCTTACTCGGGACGGCCTCTGGGGCCAACGTCCTGACTTTC. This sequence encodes CASSLLGTASGANVLTF.

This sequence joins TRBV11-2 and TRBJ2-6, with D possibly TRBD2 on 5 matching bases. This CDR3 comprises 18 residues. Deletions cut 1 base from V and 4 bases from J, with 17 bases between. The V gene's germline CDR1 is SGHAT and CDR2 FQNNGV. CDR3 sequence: CASSLATGRALGANVLTF. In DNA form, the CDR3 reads TGTGCCAGCAGCTTAGCCACCGGGCGGGCTCTCGGGGCCAACGTCCTGACTTTC.

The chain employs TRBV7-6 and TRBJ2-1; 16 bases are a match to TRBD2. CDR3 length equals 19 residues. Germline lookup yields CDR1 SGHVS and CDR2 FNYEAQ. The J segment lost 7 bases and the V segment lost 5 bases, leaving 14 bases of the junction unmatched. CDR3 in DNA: TGTGCCAGCAGCCAGGGGACTAGCGGGAGGGTACGTAGGATGAATGAGCAGTTCTTC. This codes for CASSQGTSGRVRRMNEQFF.

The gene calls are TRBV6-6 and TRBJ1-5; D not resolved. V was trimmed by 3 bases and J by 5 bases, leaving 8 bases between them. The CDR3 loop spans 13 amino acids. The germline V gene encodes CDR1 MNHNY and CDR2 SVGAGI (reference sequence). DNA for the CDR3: TGTGCCAGCAGTTATGCGGCCTATCAGCCCCAGCATTTT. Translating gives CASSYAAYQPQHF.

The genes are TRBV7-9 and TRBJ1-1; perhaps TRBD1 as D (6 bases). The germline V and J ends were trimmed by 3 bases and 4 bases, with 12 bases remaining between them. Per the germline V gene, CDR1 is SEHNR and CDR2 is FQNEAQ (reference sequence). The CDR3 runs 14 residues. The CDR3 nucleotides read TGTGCCAGCAGCTTGAGTCAGGGGTCCACTGAAGCTTTCTTT. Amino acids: CASSLSQGSTEAFF.

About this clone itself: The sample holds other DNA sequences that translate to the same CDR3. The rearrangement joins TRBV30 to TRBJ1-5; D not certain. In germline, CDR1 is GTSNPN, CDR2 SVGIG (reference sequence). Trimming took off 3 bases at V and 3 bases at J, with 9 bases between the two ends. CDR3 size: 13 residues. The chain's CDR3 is CAWRRGDNQPQHF. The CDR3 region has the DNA TGTGCCTGGAGGCGCGGGGACAATCAGCCCCAGCATTTT. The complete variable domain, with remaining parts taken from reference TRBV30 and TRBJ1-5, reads SQTIHQWPATLVQPVGSPLSLECTVEGTSNPNLYWYRQAAGRGLQLLFYSVGIGQISSEVPQNLSASRPQDRQFILSSKKLLLSDSGFYLCAWRRGDNQPQHFGDGTRLSIL.

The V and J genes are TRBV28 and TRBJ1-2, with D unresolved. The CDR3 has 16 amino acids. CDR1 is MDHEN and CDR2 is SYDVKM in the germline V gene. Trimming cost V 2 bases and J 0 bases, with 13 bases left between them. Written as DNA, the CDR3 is TGTGCCAGCAGTTTAGTTCCCGGAACTGCTAACTATGGCTACACCTTC. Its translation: CASSLVPGTANYGYTF.

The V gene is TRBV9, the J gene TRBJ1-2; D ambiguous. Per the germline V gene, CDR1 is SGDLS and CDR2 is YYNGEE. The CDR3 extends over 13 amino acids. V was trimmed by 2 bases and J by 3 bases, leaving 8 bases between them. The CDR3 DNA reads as TGTGCCAGCAGCGTTTCGGTGGACTATGGCTACACCTTC. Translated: CASSVSVDYGYTF.

CDR3 nucleotides: TGTGCCAGCAGTGACGAGGGTATCACAGATACGCAGTATTTT. This translates into CASSDEGITDTQYF. The V and J genes are TRBV2 and TRBJ2-3, with D possibly TRBD2 on 5 matching bases. Germline CDR1 is SNHLY and CDR2 is FYNNEI. CDR3 length: 14 residues. The V end lost 3 bases, the J end lost 2 bases, and 9 bases lay between the germline ends.

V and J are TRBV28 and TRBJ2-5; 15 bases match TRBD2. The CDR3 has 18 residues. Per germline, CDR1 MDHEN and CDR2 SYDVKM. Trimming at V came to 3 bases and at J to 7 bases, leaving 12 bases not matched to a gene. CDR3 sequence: CASSFIGLAGGERGTQYF. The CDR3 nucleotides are TGTGCCAGCAGTTTTATCGGACTAGCGGGGGGGGAACGCGGGACCCAGTACTTC. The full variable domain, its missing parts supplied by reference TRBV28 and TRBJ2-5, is DVKVTQSSRYLVKRTGEKVFLECVQDMDHENMFWYRQDPGLGLRLIYFSYDVKMKEKGDIPEGYSVSREKKERFSLILESASTNQTSMYLCASSFIGLAGGERGTQYFGPGTRLLVL.

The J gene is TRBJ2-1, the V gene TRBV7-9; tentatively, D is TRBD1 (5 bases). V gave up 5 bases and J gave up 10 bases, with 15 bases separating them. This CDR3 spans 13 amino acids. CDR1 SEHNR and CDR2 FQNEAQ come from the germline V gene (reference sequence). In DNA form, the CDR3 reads TGTGCCAGCAGCAACCGACAGACCCAAGAGCAGTTCTTC. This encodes CASSNRQTQEQFF.

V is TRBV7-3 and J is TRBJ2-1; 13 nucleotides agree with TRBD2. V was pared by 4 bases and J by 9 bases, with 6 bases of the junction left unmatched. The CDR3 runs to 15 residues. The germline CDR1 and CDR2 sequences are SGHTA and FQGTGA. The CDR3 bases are TGTGCCAGCAGCTCCGGACTAGCGGGAGCTTCTGAGCAGTTCTTC. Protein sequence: CASSSGLAGASEQFF.

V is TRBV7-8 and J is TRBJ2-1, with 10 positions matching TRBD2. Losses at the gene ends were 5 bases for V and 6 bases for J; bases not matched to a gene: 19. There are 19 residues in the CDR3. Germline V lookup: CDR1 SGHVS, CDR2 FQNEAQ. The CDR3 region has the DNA TGTGCCAGCAGCCCCTTAGGGCTAGCGGGAGTTAATTGGGGCAATGAGCAGTTCTTC. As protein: CASSPLGLAGVNWGNEQFF. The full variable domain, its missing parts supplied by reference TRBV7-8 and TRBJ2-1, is GAGVSQSPRYKVAKRGQDVALRCDPISGHVSLFWYQQALGQGPEFLTYFQNEAQLDKSGLPSDRFFAERPEGSVSTLKIQRTQQEDSAVYLCASSPLGLAGVNWGNEQFFGPGTRLTVL.